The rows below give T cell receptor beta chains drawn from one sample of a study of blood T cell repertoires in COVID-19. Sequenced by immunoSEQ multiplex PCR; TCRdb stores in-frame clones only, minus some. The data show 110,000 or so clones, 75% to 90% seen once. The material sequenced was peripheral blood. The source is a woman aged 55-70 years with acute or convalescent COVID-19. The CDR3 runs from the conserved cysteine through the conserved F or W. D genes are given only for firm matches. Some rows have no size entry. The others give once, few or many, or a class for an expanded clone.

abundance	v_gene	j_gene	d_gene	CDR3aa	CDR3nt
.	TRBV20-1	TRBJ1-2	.	CSASTELWGYTF	TGCAGTGCTAGTACGGAGCTGTGGGGCTACACCTTC
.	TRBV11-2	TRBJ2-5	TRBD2	CASSRLGTSGGEGTQYF	TGTGCCAGCAGCCGGCTTGGGACTAGCGGGGGCGAGGGGACCCAGTACTTC
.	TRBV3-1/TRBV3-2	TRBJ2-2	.	CASSQVRGTGELFF	TGTGCCAGCAGCCAGGTTCGGGGCACCGGGGAGCTGTTTTTT
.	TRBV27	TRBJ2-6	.	CASSLGRDRSSGANVLTF	TGTGCCAGCAGTTTAGGGCGGGACAGATCCTCTGGGGCCAACGTCCTGACTTTC
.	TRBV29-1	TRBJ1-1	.	CSVREGLAAEAFF	TGCAGCGTTAGGGAGGGGCTGGCGGCTGAAGCTTTCTTT
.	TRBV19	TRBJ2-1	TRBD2	CASSMVSSGSNEQFF	TGTGCCAGTAGTATGGTGTCTAGCGGTTCCAATGAGCAGTTCTTC
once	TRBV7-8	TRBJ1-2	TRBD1	CASSRDRGGGGYTF	TGTGCCAGCAGTCGGGACAGGGGAGGGGGTGGCTACACCTTC
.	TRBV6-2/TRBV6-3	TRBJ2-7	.	CASNPASGIREQYF	TGTGCCAGCAACCCCGCTTCAGGAATAAGGGAGCAGTACTTC
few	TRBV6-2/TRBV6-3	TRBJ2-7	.	CASSPLTHGQYF	TGTGCCAGCAGTCCCTTAACACATGGGCAGTACTTC
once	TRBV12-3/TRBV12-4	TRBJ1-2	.	CASSLLASYGYTF	TGTGCCAGCAGTTTGTTGGCCAGCTATGGCTACACCTTC
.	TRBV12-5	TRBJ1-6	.	CASGFLRRWDSPLHF	TGTGCTAGTGGTTTTCTCAGGAGGTGGGATTCACCCCTCCACTTT
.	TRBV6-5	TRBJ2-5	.	CASYAMGLETQYF	TGTGCCAGCTACGCGATGGGGCTCGAGACCCAGTACTTC
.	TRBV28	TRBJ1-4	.	CASSLRLSREKLFF	TGTGCCAGCAGTTTACGGTTGAGTCGTGAAAAACTGTTTTTT
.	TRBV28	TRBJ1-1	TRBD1	CASSEGTGVTEAFF	TGTGCCAGCAGTGAAGGGACAGGGGTAACTGAAGCTTTCTTT
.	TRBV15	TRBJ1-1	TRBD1	CATSIGTGVMNTEAFF	TGTGCCACCAGCATAGGGACAGGGGTCATGAACACTGAAGCTTTCTTT
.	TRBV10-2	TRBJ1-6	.	CASSGGRDYSPLHF	TGCGCCAGCAGTGGAGGCAGGGACTATTCACCCCTCCACTTT
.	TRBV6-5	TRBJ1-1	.	CASSTTDNTEAFF	TGTGCCAGCAGTACGACAGATAACACTGAAGCTTTCTTT
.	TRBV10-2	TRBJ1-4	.	CASSDNRAYNEKLFF	TGCGCCAGCAGTGACAACAGGGCTTATAATGAAAAACTGTTTTTT
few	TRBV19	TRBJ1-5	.	CASNHGGAPQPQHF	TGTGCCAGTAACCACGGTGGGGCCCCACAGCCCCAGCATTTT
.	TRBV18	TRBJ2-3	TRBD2	CASSPPSGGQDTQYF	TGTGCCAGCTCACCACCTAGCGGGGGCCAAGATACGCAGTATTTT
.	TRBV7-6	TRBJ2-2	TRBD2	CASSLAPLAGNTGELFF	TGTGCCAGCAGCTTAGCCCCACTAGCGGGCAACACCGGGGAGCTGTTTTTT
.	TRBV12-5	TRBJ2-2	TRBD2	CASGSRLAGDTGELFF	TGTGCTAGTGGTTCCCGTCTAGCGGGGGACACCGGGGAGCTGTTTTTT
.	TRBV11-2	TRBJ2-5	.	CASSLGPIQETQYF	TGTGCCAGCAGCTTAGGTCCCATCCAAGAGACCCAGTACTTC
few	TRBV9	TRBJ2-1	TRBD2	CASSLRTSGREQFF	TGTGCCAGCAGCCTACGGACTAGCGGGAGGGAACAGTTCTTC
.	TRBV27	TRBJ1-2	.	CATSRGGAITNYGYTF	TGTGCCACTTCTCGTGGGGGCGCGATAACCAACTATGGCTACACCTTC
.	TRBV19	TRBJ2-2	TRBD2	CASSSGTSGSRGELFF	TGTGCCAGTAGTTCCGGGACTAGCGGGAGTCGGGGGGAGCTGTTTTTT
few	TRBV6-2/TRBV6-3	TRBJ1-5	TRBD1	CASSYSSGGHQPQHF	TGTGCCAGCAGTTACTCATCAGGGGGCCATCAGCCCCAGCATTTT
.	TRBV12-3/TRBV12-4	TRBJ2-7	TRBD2	CASSSSGAYEQYF	TGTGCCAGCAGTTCAAGCGGGGCATACGAGCAGTACTTC
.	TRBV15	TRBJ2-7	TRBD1	CATSREGTGGEQYF	TGTGCCACCAGCAGAGAAGGGACAGGGGGCGAGCAGTACTTC
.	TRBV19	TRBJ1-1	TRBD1	CASSLTGRTEAFF	TGTGCCAGTAGTCTGACAGGGAGAACTGAAGCTTTCTTT
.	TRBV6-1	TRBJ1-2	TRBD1	CASSELAGGNYGYTF	TGTGCCAGCAGTGAGCTAGCAGGGGGCAACTATGGCTACACCTTC
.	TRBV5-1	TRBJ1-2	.	CASSSNIRFQGSYGYTF	TGCGCCAGCAGCTCGAACATCCGGTTCCAGGGCTCCTATGGCTACACCTTC
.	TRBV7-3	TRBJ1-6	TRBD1	CASSPGQENSPLHF	TGTGCCAGCAGCCCGGGACAGGAGAATTCACCCCTCCACTTT
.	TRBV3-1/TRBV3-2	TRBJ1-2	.	CASSQGTIWGGYGYTF	TGTGCCAGCAGCCAGGGCACTATCTGGGGGGGGTATGGCTACACCTTC
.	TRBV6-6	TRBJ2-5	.	CASSPPGFDVSQYF	TGTGCCAGCAGTCCCCCAGGGTTCGACGTGTCCCAGTACTTC
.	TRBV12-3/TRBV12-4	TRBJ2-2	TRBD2	CASRGRNTGELFF	TGTGCCAGCCGCGGGAGGAACACCGGGGAGCTGTTTTTT
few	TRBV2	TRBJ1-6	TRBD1	CASGGIRQGVSPLHF	TGTGCCAGCGGTGGGATTAGACAGGGCGTTTCACCCCTCCACTTT
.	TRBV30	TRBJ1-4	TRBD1	CAWSLKGAGEKLFF	TGTGCCTGGAGTTTGAAGGGGGCTGGGGAAAAACTGTTTTTT
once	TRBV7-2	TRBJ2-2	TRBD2	CASSFSGTNTGELFF	TGTGCCAGCAGCTTTAGCGGGACGAACACCGGGGAGCTGTTTTTT
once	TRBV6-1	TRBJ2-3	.	CASSEQGGTYTDTQYF	TGTGCCAGCAGTGAGCAGGGAGGTACTTACACAGATACGCAGTATTTT
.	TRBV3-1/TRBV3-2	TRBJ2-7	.	CASSQVRPATTGEQYF	TGTGCCAGCAGCCAAGTGCGGCCGGCTACCACGGGGGAGCAGTACTTC
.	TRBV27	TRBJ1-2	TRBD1	CASSNRDRIGGYTF	TGTGCCAGCAGTAACCGGGACAGGATTGGCGGCTACACCTTC
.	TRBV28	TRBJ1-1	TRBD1	CASTGGRVRPFF	TGTGCCAGCACAGGGGGCAGGGTGAGGCCTTTCTTT
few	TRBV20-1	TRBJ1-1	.	CSARDRVEAFF	TGCAGTGCTAGAGACAGGGTTGAAGCTTTCTTT
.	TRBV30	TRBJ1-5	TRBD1	CAWSPRDRISNQPQHF	TGTGCCTGGAGCCCCCGGGACAGGATTAGCAATCAGCCCCAGCATTTT
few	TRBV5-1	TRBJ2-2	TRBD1	CASSEYRGHTGELFF	TGCGCCAGCAGCGAATACAGGGGGCACACCGGGGAGCTGTTTTTT
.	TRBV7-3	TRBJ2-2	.	CASSLGSGNTGELFF	TGTGCCAGCAGCTTAGGTAGCGGAAACACCGGGGAGCTGTTTTTT
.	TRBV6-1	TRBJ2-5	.	CASSEAGGQETQYF	TGTGCCAGCAGTGAAGCCGGGGGACAAGAGACCCAGTACTTC
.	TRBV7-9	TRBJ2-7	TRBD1	CASSHRGRSYEQYF	TGTGCCAGCAGCCACAGGGGGCGGTCCTACGAGCAGTACTTC
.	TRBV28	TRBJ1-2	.	CASSLMVRGYTF	TGTGCCAGCAGTTTGATGGTACGGGGCTACACCTTC
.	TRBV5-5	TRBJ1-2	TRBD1	CASSLTDRADGYTF	TGTGCCAGCAGCTTAACGGACAGGGCCGATGGCTACACCTTC
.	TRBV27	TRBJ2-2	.	CASSLIGVAYTGELFF	TGTGCCAGCAGTTTGATAGGGGTGGCGTACACCGGGGAGCTGTTTTTT
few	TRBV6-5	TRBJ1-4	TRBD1	CASRTGATNEKLFF	TGTGCCAGCAGGACAGGGGCGACTAATGAAAAACTGTTTTTT
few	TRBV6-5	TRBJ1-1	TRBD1	CASRHDRVKTEAFF	TGTGCCAGCAGACACGACAGGGTGAAGACTGAAGCTTTCTTT
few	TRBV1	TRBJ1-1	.	CTSPSDCTEAFF	TGCACCAGCCCCAGTGATTGCACTGAAGCTTTCTTT
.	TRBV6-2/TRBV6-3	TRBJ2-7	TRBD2	CASSEGLAPYEQYF	TGTGCCAGCAGTGAGGGACTAGCACCGTACGAGCAGTACTTC
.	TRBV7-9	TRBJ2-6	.	CASSWAGANVLTF	TGTGCCAGCAGCTGGGCGGGGGCCAACGTCCTGACTTTC
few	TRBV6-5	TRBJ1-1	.	CASSTGVNTEAFF	TGTGCCAGCAGTACCGGGGTGAACACTGAAGCTTTCTTT